In this sample, the clone carrying this T cell receptor beta chain turned up many times. Its antigen is undetermined. This specimen belongs to a study of identical twins. Whole-study findings and limits: Models predicted less out-of-frame TCR alpha sharing in monozygotic twins than was found.

A universal primer site was incorporated via template switching, and the cDNA contained unique molecular identifiers. TCRdb re-called the 5' RACE reads through MiXCR, storing one row per CDR3 protein. This sample has approximately 620,000 distinct CDR3 sequences, with approximately 9% found just once. Healthy Caucasians provided all donations. These data were likewise used in another study, on yellow fever vaccine responses in identical twins.

This receptor was obtained from a woman aged 18 to 35 in good health. Material for sequencing was PBMCs.

The CDR3 is CATSDFETQYF. For the CDR3, the DNA is TGTGCCACCAGTGATTTTGAGACCCAGTACTTC. The genes are TRBV24-1 and TRBJ2-5; D gene unclear. The CDR3 contains 11 residues. The germline V and J ends were trimmed by 1 base and 5 bases, with 1 base remaining between them. The V gene's germline CDR1 is KGHDR and CDR2 SFDVKD.